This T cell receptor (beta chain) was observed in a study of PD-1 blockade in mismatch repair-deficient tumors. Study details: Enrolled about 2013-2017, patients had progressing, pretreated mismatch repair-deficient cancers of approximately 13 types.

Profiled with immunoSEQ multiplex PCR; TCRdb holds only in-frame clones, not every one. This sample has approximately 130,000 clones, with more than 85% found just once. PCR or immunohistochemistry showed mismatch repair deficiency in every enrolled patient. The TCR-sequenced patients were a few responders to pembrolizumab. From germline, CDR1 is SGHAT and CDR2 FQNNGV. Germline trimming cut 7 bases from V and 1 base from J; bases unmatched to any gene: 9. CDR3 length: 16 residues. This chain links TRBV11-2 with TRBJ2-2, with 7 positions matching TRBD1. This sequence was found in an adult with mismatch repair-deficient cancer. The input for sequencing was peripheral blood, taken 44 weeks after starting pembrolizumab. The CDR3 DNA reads TGTGCCAGCACCTTCTCCGGGACAGTGAACACCGGGGAGCTGTTTTTT. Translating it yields CASTFSGTVNTGELFF.